These 29 T cell receptor beta chains were sequenced from one sample in a study of T cell changes during pregnancy in multiple sclerosis. TCRdb's table, derived via immunoSEQ multiplex PCR, lists solely in-frame clones and lacks some. This sample has 90,000 or so clones, with approximately 90% found just once. The input for sequencing was peripheral blood, taken in the first trimester of pregnancy. The receptor set was obtained from a female donor in good health, enrolled as a control in a pregnancy study.

The J gene is TRBJ1-5, the V gene TRBV28; the D gene is possibly TRBD1 (5 bases). Per germline, CDR1 MDHEN and CDR2 SYDVKM. CDR3 length: 15 residues. V was shortened by 6 bases and J by 4 bases, with 16 bases between the two germline ends. DNA for the CDR3: TGTGCCAGCAGACTTTTTAGGGGCGTTAATCAGCCCCAGCATTTT. It codes for CASRLFRGVNQPQHF.

This clone has only a few counts. The chain has TRBV6-1 and TRBJ1-5, with a tentative D call TRBD1 (5 bases). Trimming removed 4 bases at V and 6 bases at J, with 13 bases between. Germline assignment: CDR1 MNHNS and CDR2 SASEGT. The CDR3 is 14 residues long. CDR3 coding DNA: TGTGCCAGCAGTGCAGGGTTTAGGGGTCAGCCCCAGCATTTT. Protein product: CASSAGFRGQPQHF.

The gene calls are TRBV15 and TRBJ2-5; the match to TRBD2 covers 10 bases. Germline V gene lookup returns CDR1 LNHNV and CDR2 YYDKDF (reference sequence). V was clipped by 0 bases and J by 1 base; unmatched bases: 11. This CDR3 has 19 residues. The CDR3, as DNA: TGTGCCACCAGCAGAGATGAGGGGGTCCTAGCGGGGGCCCAAGAGACCCAGTACTTC. It encodes CATSRDEGVLAGAQETQYF.

This clone was seen just once. The rearrangement uses TRBV28 and TRBJ1-3, with D possibly being TRBD1 (6 bases). Per germline, CDR1 MDHEN and CDR2 SYDVKM. Trimming took 4 bases from V and 4 from J, leaving 11 bases between them. The CDR3 spans 14 residues. The CDR3 loop reads CASSSRGPGNTIYF. As DNA, the CDR3 is TGTGCCAGCAGTTCCAGGGGACCCGGAAACACCATATATTTT.

The gene calls are TRBV7-9 and TRBJ2-1, with a weak D call TRBD1 (6 bases). Germline CDR1 is SEHNR and CDR2 is FQNEAQ (reference sequence). Trimming left V 5 bases short and J 0 bases short, with 14 bases between. The CDR3 extends over 16 amino acids. DNA of the CDR3: TGTGCCAGCAGCGCGATGGGGGCCAGCTCCTACAATGAGCAGTTCTTC. Protein product: CASSAMGASSYNEQFF.

This clone has only one observation. The chain is built from TRBV2 and TRBJ1-1; perhaps TRBD1 as D (5 bases). From germline, CDR1 is SNHLY and CDR2 FYNNEI. The germline V and J ends were trimmed by 7 bases and 0 bases, with 9 bases remaining between them. The CDR3 loop spans 13 amino acids. The CDR3 here is CASKGELNTEAFF. In DNA, the CDR3 is TGTGCCAGCAAAGGGGAATTGAACACTGAAGCTTTCTTT.

V usage is TRBV19 and J usage is TRBJ1-4; possible D gene TRBD1, 5 bases. V dropped 6 bases and J dropped 7 bases, with 18 bases sitting between them. The CDR3 is 15 residues long. CDR1 is LNHDA and CDR2 is SQIVND in the germline V gene (reference sequence). The CDR3 protein is CASSQGGGSTEKLFF. CDR3 DNA sequence: TGTGCCAGTAGCCAGGGCGGGGGGTCTACTGAAAAACTGTTTTTT. The entire variable domain, with the rest obtained from reference TRBV19 and TRBJ1-4, is as follows: DGGITQSPKYLFRKEGQNVTLSCEQNLNHDAMYWYRQDPGQGLRLIYYSQIVNDFQKGDIAEGYSVSREKKESFPLTVTSAQKNPTAFYLCASSQGGGSTEKLFFGSGTQLSVL.

V gene TRBV19 combines with J gene TRBJ2-6, with 9 bases identical to TRBD1. V gave up 9 bases and J gave up 0 bases; unmatched junction bases: 6. Germline V lookup: CDR1 LNHDA, CDR2 SQIVND (reference sequence). This CDR3 spans 16 amino acids. The CDR3 region has the DNA TGTGCCAGCCGGACAGGGGTTCACTCTGGGGCCAACGTCCTGACTTTC. This sequence encodes CASRTGVHSGANVLTF.

This chain uses TRBV7-2 with TRBJ1-2; 7 nucleotides agree with TRBD1. In germline, CDR1 is SGHTA, CDR2 FQGNSA. V was clipped by 7 bases and J by 7 bases; unmatched bases: 12. This CDR3 is built from 14 residues. The CDR3 sequence is CASISSGGHFGYTF. CDR3 in DNA: TGTGCCAGCATTTCTTCAGGGGGTCACTTTGGCTACACCTTC.

The chain couples TRBV11-2 to TRBJ2-7; 8 nucleotides line up with TRBD1. Unmatched junction bases numbered 7, after V lost 5 bases and J lost 1 base. Germline V CDR1 and CDR2: SGHAT, FQNNGV. This CDR3 region has 15 residues. DNA of the CDR3: TGTGCCAGCAGCAGAGGACAGGGAGTTTCCTACGAGCAGTACTTC. Translation gives CASSRGQGVSYEQYF.

The chain combines TRBV7-2 with TRBJ1-2, with 9 bases fitting TRBD1. The CDR3 length is 12 residues. Per the germline V gene, CDR1 is SGHTA and CDR2 is FQGNSA. J lost 4 bases, V lost 10 bases, and 4 bases had no gene match. As DNA, the CDR3 is TGTGCCACCGGGACAGGGCTCTATGGCTACACCTTC. Translating gives CATGTGLYGYTF.

This rearrangement joins TRBV7-9 to TRBJ2-5, with 7 bases identical to TRBD1. The CDR3 has 15 residues. V lost 3 bases, J lost 4 bases, and 8 bases stayed unmatched. Germline V lookup: CDR1 SEHNR, CDR2 FQNEAQ (reference sequence). The CDR3 here is CASSFRQGLGETQYF. Written as DNA, the CDR3 is TGTGCCAGCAGCTTCCGACAGGGCCTAGGAGAGACCCAGTACTTC. Filled out from reference TRBV7-9 and TRBJ2-5, the complete variable domain reads DTGVSQNPRHKITKRGQNVTFRCDPISEHNRLYWYRQTLGQGPEFLTYFQNEAQLEKSRLLSDRFSAERPKGSFSTLEIQRTEQGDSAMYLCASSFRQGLGETQYFGPGTRLLVL.

The chain is built from TRBV5-8 and TRBJ2-2; the match to TRBD1 covers 10 bases. In germline, CDR1 is SGHTS, CDR2 YDEGEE. The CDR3 consists of 17 residues. The V gene end was trimmed by 1 base and the J gene end by 3 bases; junction bases not matched to a gene: 6. The CDR3 nucleotides read TGTGCCAGCAGCTTGACAAGGGGGACAGGGGACACCGGGGAGCTGTTTTTT. Protein: CASSLTRGTGDTGELFF.

The V call is TRBV29-1, the J call TRBJ2-5; perhaps TRBD1 as D (6 bases). Per the germline V gene, CDR1 is SQVTM and CDR2 is ANQGSEA. There are 12 residues in the CDR3. Trimming took 6 bases from V and 5 from J, leaving 13 bases between them. CDR3 region: CSVARGWETQYF. The CDR3 DNA sequence: TGCAGCGTCGCCAGGGGCTGGGAGACCCAGTACTTC.

V is TRBV6-1 and J is TRBJ1-6; TRBD1 matches 7 bases. Germline V CDR1 and CDR2: MNHNS, SASEGT. This CDR3 has 14 residues. J gave up 10 bases and V 5 bases, and 8 bases lay outside the gene matches. CDR3 sequence: CASSSGQDSSPLHF. The DNA for the CDR3 is TGTGCCAGCAGTAGCGGACAGGACTCGTCACCCCTCCACTTT.

This clone was observed a handful of times. V gene TRBV9 combines with J gene TRBJ2-1, with TRBD2 matching 11 bases. CDR1 and CDR2 from the germline V gene are SGDLS and YYNGEE. The J segment lost 2 bases and the V segment lost 0 bases, leaving 4 bases of the junction unmatched. The CDR3 loop spans 17 amino acids. The chain's CDR3 is CASSVGPSGGTYNEQFF. CDR3 bases: TGTGCCAGCAGCGTAGGACCTAGCGGGGGGACCTACAATGAGCAGTTCTTC.

This sequence joins TRBV19 and TRBJ1-2, with unresolved D. The CDR3 runs to 16 residues. Germline V gives CDR1 LNHDA, CDR2 SQIVND (reference sequence). V lost 6 bases, J lost 8 bases, and 25 bases lay in between. CDR3 coding DNA: TGTGCCAGTAGCTTCGCTCATTTAGCACCTTCGGCCGGCTACACCTTC. It translates to CASSFAHLAPSAGYTF.

The chain recombines TRBV19 with TRBJ1-1, with 10 bases that match TRBD1. V shed 5 bases, J shed 1 base, and the junction held 7 bases outside the gene matches. The CDR3 loop spans 16 amino acids. Germline V gives CDR1 LNHDA, CDR2 SQIVND (reference sequence). The CDR3 sequence: CASSHPRDRGNTEAFF. The CDR3 DNA is TGTGCCAGTAGTCATCCCCGGGACAGGGGGAACACTGAAGCTTTCTTT.

The genes are TRBV7-2 and TRBJ1-2, with TRBD1 matching 11 bases. This CDR3 comprises 15 residues. Trimming at V came to 3 bases and at J to 7 bases, leaving 7 bases not matched to a gene. Germline CDR1 is SGHTA and CDR2 is FQGNSA. CDR3 in DNA: TGTGCCAGCAGCTTCGGACAGGGGGCGTTGAGTGGCTACACCTTC. This sequence encodes CASSFGQGALSGYTF.

This chain links TRBV29-1 with TRBJ1-6; D possibly corresponds to TRBD1 (6 bases). In germline, CDR1 is SQVTM, CDR2 ANQGSEA. The CDR3 loop spans 13 amino acids. Between the trimmed V and J ends, which lost 4 bases and 7 bases, there was a span of 11 bases. The CDR3 DNA sequence: TGCAGCGTTGGGCAGGGGTGGAATTCACCCCTCCACTTT. The encoded protein is CSVGQGWNSPLHF.

In this sample, this clone turned up many times. This sequence joins TRBV5-1 and TRBJ1-6, with a possible D match to TRBD1 (6 bases). V was trimmed by 0 bases and J by 13 bases, leaving 11 bases between them. CDR1 is SGHRS and CDR2 is YFSETQ in the germline V gene. The CDR3 is made up of 13 amino acids. This CDR3 is CASSLEGDRPLHF. CDR3 coding DNA: TGCGCCAGCAGCTTGGAGGGGGATCGGCCCCTCCACTTT.

The chain recombines TRBV19 with TRBJ1-2; 9 positions match TRBD1. Per the germline V gene, CDR1 is LNHDA and CDR2 is SQIVND (reference sequence). This CDR3 has 14 residues. The V segment lost 9 bases and the J segment 5 bases; nucleotides outside the gene matches: 10. In DNA, the CDR3 is TGTGCCAGCCGAGGACAGGGGCGTTGGTATGGCTACACCTTC. Its translation: CASRGQGRWYGYTF.

This rearrangement joins TRBV6-4 to TRBJ1-2; perhaps TRBD1 as D (5 bases). The CDR3 length is 12 residues. With 7 bases removed from V and 7 bases from J, the gap between germline ends came to 13 bases. Germline V gene data show CDR1 as MRHNA and CDR2 as SNTAGT. The CDR3, as DNA: TGTGCCAGCAATAAAGGGGCGGCTGGCTACACCTTC. Protein: CASNKGAAGYTF.

The V and J genes are TRBV4-2 and TRBJ2-7, with D possibly TRBD1 on 6 matching bases. Germline assignment: CDR1 LGHNA and CDR2 YNFKEQ. V lost 1 base to trimming and J lost 4 bases, with 14 bases between them. The CDR3 runs 15 residues. CDR3 in DNA: TGTGCCAGCAGCCAAGGGGGGCGAATCCTGTACGAGCAGTACTTC. Its translation is CASSQGGRILYEQYF.

The count of this clone is one. The V gene is TRBV7-3, the J gene TRBJ2-3; 7 positions agree with TRBD1. From germline, CDR1 is SGHTA and CDR2 FQGTGA. Germline trimming cut 6 bases from V and 1 base from J; bases unmatched to any gene: 4. This CDR3 comprises 14 residues. The CDR3 reads CASRAQGGTDTQYF. DNA for the CDR3: TGTGCCAGCAGGGCCCAGGGGGGCACAGATACGCAGTATTTT. The entire variable domain, with the rest obtained from reference TRBV7-3 and TRBJ2-3, is as follows: GAGVSQTPSNKVTEKGKYVELRCDPISGHTALYWYRQSLGQGPEFLIYFQGTGAADDSGLPNDRFFAVRPEGSVSTLKIQRTERGDSAVYLCASRAQGGTDTQYFGPGTRLTVL.

V is TRBV2 and J is TRBJ1-3; the D gene is possibly TRBD1 (5 bases). Trimming took 6 bases from V and 0 from J, leaving 15 bases between them. This CDR3 is built from 16 residues. The germline gives CDR1 SNHLY, CDR2 FYNNEI. The CDR3 DNA sequence: TGTGCCAGCAGCCGCGGGGGAAAGCTCTCTGGAAACACCATATATTTT. This encodes CASSRGGKLSGNTIYF.

The rearrangement joins TRBV7-2 to TRBJ1-2, with D tentatively TRBD1 (6 bases). The CDR3 loop spans 14 amino acids. Per germline, CDR1 SGHTA and CDR2 FQGNSA. The V and J ends lost 1 base and 2 bases respectively, with 8 bases between them. Here the CDR3 reads CASSLGQGNYGYTF. The CDR3 bases are TGTGCCAGCAGCTTAGGGCAGGGGAACTATGGCTACACCTTC.

This clone was detected only once. The V gene is TRBV2, the J gene TRBJ2-1; 14 bases align to TRBD2. Trimming removed 6 bases from V and 10 bases from J; junction bases left unmatched: 8. The length of the CDR3 is 15 residues. Germline CDR1 is SNHLY and CDR2 is FYNNEI. DNA of the CDR3: TGTGCCAGCAGGCCGACTAGCGGGGGGGCCTGGGAGCAGTTCTTC. Amino acids: CASRPTSGGAWEQFF.

The chain is built from TRBV6-5 and TRBJ2-7; D is unclear. Germline loops: CDR1 MNHEY, CDR2 SVGAGI. The CDR3 contains 11 residues. Trimming stripped 6 bases from V and 6 bases from J, with 9 bases between. The CDR3 loop reads CASRRQAEQYF. CDR3 nucleotide sequence: TGTGCCAGCAGACGCCAGGCCGAGCAGTACTTC.